This T cell receptor (beta chain) was sequenced in a study of shared clonotypes between healthy human individuals. Sequencing was performed with immunoSEQ multiplex PCR; in TCRdb, only in-frame clones are kept and a portion is missing. This table has roughly 2.2 million clones, just over 90% appearing once. CDR3 length: 16 residues. Losses at the gene ends were 6 bases for V and 4 bases for J; bases not matched to a gene: 9. Germline V gene data show CDR1 as MNHNY and CDR2 as SVGAGI (reference sequence). The sequence came from a young man in good health. Some clones in this sample may be carry-over from other donors' samples. The sample comprised naive CD4+ T cells from PBMCs. As for subset: CD45RA+ positively selected. This chain joins TRBV6-6 and TRBJ2-3; 11 bases are a match to TRBD2. CDR3 in amino acids: CASSFLLAGDADTQYF. CDR3 nucleotides: TGTGCCAGCAGCTTTTTACTAGCGGGAGACGCAGATACGCAGTATTTT.